The 30 T cell receptor beta chains below were found in one sample sequenced in a study of breast tumors, draining lymph nodes, adjacent tissues. Samples came from axillary lymph nodes draining the breast cancer. TCRdb analysed the multiplex PCR reads with MiXCR anew, one entry per CDR3 protein. The sample consists of 150,000 to 250,000 distinct CDR3 sequences, roughly 31% of them appearing once. The sequenced material came from axillary lymph node tissue. The receptors here all came from a female donor with breast cancer. Some clones in this sample may be carry-over from other donors' samples.

This clonotype was seen ten or more times. This chain links TRBV3-1 with TRBJ1-6; D not resolved. The V gene lost 4 bases and the J gene lost 9 bases, with 13 bases spanning the gap. Germline CDR1 and CDR2: LGHDT and YNNKEL (reference sequence). The CDR3 has 14 residues. The CDR3 spells CASSPGQQSSPLHF. For the CDR3, the DNA is TGTGCCAGCAGCCCGGGCCAGCAGTCTTCACCCCTCCACTTT.

The chain is built from TRBV20-1 and TRBJ1-6, with a weak D call TRBD1 (5 bases). Trimming took 6 bases from V and 9 from J, leaving 18 bases between them. Germline CDR1 reads DFQATT; CDR2 reads SNEGSKA (reference sequence). The CDR3 runs 14 residues. In DNA, the CDR3 is TGCAGTGCAACCCCCGGGACGGGGAGTTCACCCCTCCACTTT. This sequence encodes CSATPGTGSSPLHF.

V usage is TRBV5-5 and J usage is TRBJ1-4; the D gene is possibly TRBD1 (6 bases). Between the trimmed V and J ends, which lost 2 bases and 8 bases, there was a span of 7 bases. CDR1 SGHKS and CDR2 YYEKEE come from the germline V gene (reference sequence). The CDR3 consists of 12 residues. In DNA form, the CDR3 reads TGTGCCAGCAGCTTAAGGGGGGAAAAACTGTTTTTT. It yields the protein CASSLRGEKLFF.

CDR3 in amino acids: CASSRQGASGNTIYF. DNA for the CDR3: TGTGCCAGCAGTAGACAGGGGGCTTCTGGAAACACCATATATTTT. The genes are TRBV6-1 and TRBJ1-3; 10 positions match TRBD1. CDR1 is MNHNS and CDR2 is SASEGT in the germline V gene. With 5 bases clipped from V and 1 base from J, the junction kept 2 bases outside the gene matches. The CDR3 loop spans 15 amino acids.

A note on this clonotype: A read error may explain this, as a much larger clone is one base away. The conserved closing phenylalanine or tryptophan is absent in this CDR3, likely reflecting a read error. The V call is TRBV11-2, the J call TRBJ2-3, with 10 bases that match TRBD1. There are 15 residues in the CDR3. Germline V gene lookup returns CDR1 SGHAT and CDR2 FQNNGV. Trimming took 3 bases from V and 5 from J; bases not matched to a gene: 5. CDR3 sequence: CASSLGTGVGDTQYL. In nucleotides, the CDR3 is TGTGCCAGCAGCTTGGGGACAGGGGTGGGAGATACGCAGTATCTT.

In its sample, this clonotype was seen a few times. The chain joins TRBV24-1 to TRBJ1-1; TRBD1 matches at 9 bases. After removal of 7 bases from V and 0 bases from J, the junction contained 20 bases not matched to a gene. CDR3 size: 20 residues. Germline CDR1 is KGHDR and CDR2 is SFDVKD. As DNA, the CDR3 is TGTGCCACCAGAATTATTGGCTTTACACAGGGGGCGCTAATGAACACTGAAGCTTTCTTT. This encodes CATRIIGFTQGALMNTEAFF.

This clonotype was detected ten times or more. The J gene is TRBJ2-1, the V gene TRBV6-5; D perhaps matches TRBD2 (5 bases). V lost 2 bases, J lost 4 bases, and 9 bases lay in between. Germline loops: CDR1 MNHEY, CDR2 SVGAGI. This CDR3 has 14 residues. In nucleotides, the CDR3 is TGTGCCAGCAGTTACAGGGAGACATACAATGAGCAGTTCTTC. This encodes CASSYRETYNEQFF.

Comments on this clonotype: Since a much larger clone is just one base distant, this may be a read error. The chain has TRBV6-1 and TRBJ2-7, with TRBD2 matching over 10 bases. Germline assignment: CDR1 MNHNS and CDR2 SASEGT. The V and J ends lost 11 bases and 1 base, in that order; junction bases with no gene match: 8. The CDR3 contains 14 residues. CDR3 in DNA: TGTGCCGGCACGTCTAGCGGGGGTTCCTACGAGCAGTACTTC. Translation gives CAGTSSGGSYEQYF.

This clonotype has at least ten counts. V usage is TRBV7-2 and J usage is TRBJ2-2; D is possibly TRBD2 (6 bases). Germline V lookup: CDR1 SGHTA, CDR2 FQGNSA. The CDR3 has 16 amino acids. With 4 bases removed from V and 3 bases from J, the gap between germline ends came to 15 bases. The CDR3 DNA is TGTGCCAGCAGCTCCTTCGGCGGGGCCGACACCGGGGAGCTGTTTTTT. Its translation: CASSSFGGADTGELFF.

CDR3 amino acids: CASSLGQSYEQYV. DNA for the CDR3: TGTGCCAGCAGCCTAGGACAGAGTTACGAGCAGTACGTC. This chain uses TRBV3-1 with TRBJ2-7; TRBD1 might be the D (6 bases). V was clipped by 4 bases and J by 4 bases, with 11 bases between them. Germline values: CDR1 LGHDT, CDR2 YNNKEL (reference sequence). The CDR3 length is 13 residues.

This clonotype was detected many times. The rearrangement joins TRBV4-3 to TRBJ2-1; 8 bases match TRBD2. This CDR3 has 18 amino acids. The germline CDR1 and CDR2 sequences are LGHNA and YSLEER. The V gene end was trimmed by 0 bases and the J gene end by 2 bases; junction bases not matched to a gene: 9. The CDR3 DNA sequence: TGCGCCAGCAGCCAAGATCGGGGGGCGGGAGGCCCCTACAATGAGCAGTTCTTC. Amino acids: CASSQDRGAGGPYNEQFF.

This clonotype was counted many times. The CDR3 here is CAISPTGTGPGDTQYF. Written as DNA, the CDR3 is TGTGCCATCAGTCCCACCGGGACAGGGCCAGGAGATACGCAGTATTTT. The V gene is TRBV10-3, the J gene TRBJ2-3; 9 positions match TRBD1. The length of the CDR3 is 16 residues. Germline loops: CDR1 ENHRY, CDR2 SYGVKD. Trimming at V came to 5 bases and at J to 5 bases, leaving 11 bases not matched to a gene.

This clonotype came up many times. V and J are TRBV5-1 and TRBJ2-3, with a weak D call TRBD2 (5 bases). V gave up 0 bases and J gave up 6 bases, with 11 bases separating them. Germline-derived CDR1 and CDR2 are SGHRS and YFSETQ. The CDR3 is made up of 14 amino acids. The CDR3 DNA reads TGCGCCAGCAGCTTGGACGGCTCGGGGGATACGCAGTATTTT. Translation gives CASSLDGSGDTQYF.

This clonotype has ten or more counts. The gene calls are TRBV2 and TRBJ2-1, with a tentative D call TRBD1 (5 bases). Trimming removed 1 base at V and 7 bases at J, with 11 bases between. This CDR3 is built from 14 residues. CDR1 and CDR2 from the germline V gene are SNHLY and FYNNEI. The DNA of the CDR3 is TGTGCCAGCAGTGAAGAAAGGGGTACGAATGAGCAGTTCTTC. As protein: CASSEERGTNEQFF.

This clonotype was seen at least ten times. The rearrangement links TRBV9 to TRBJ2-7, with D possibly being TRBD2 (5 bases). The germline V gene encodes CDR1 SGDLS and CDR2 YYNGEE. The length of the CDR3 is 15 residues. The ends were cut back, 3 bases at V and 0 bases at J, with 13 bases in the middle. Here the CDR3 reads CASSAYSGPSYEQYF. The CDR3, as DNA: TGTGCCAGCAGCGCCTACAGCGGCCCCTCCTACGAGCAGTACTTC.

This clonotype was detected ten times or more. The gene calls are TRBV11-2 and TRBJ2-3, with D maybe TRBD2 (5 bases). In germline, CDR1 is SGHAT, CDR2 FQNNGV. The CDR3 loop spans 16 amino acids. Deletions cut 0 bases from V and 7 bases from J, with 17 bases between. In nucleotides, the CDR3 is TGTGCCAGCAGCTTAGATTCCACGGGGTCTCACAATACGCAGTATTTT. Translating it yields CASSLDSTGSHNTQYF.

This clonotype came up many times. The rearrangement links TRBV11-2 to TRBJ2-5, with D perhaps TRBD1 (5 bases). CDR1 and CDR2 from the germline V gene are SGHAT and FQNNGV. Trimming took off 1 base at V and 2 bases at J, with 11 bases between the two ends. There are 15 residues in the CDR3. The CDR3 loop reads CASSLVGERQETQYF. The CDR3 DNA sequence: TGTGCCAGCAGCTTAGTAGGGGAACGGCAAGAGACCCAGTACTTC.

This clonotype was recorded many times. The gene calls are TRBV12-3 or TRBV12-4 and TRBJ1-6; the D gene is possibly TRBD1 (6 bases). V shed 2 bases and J shed 10 bases, with 18 bases lying between them. The CDR3 consists of 16 residues. The CDR3 region has the DNA TGTGCCAGCAGTTTACTGGGCAGGGGTAGGGGATCACCCCTCCACTTT. This gives the protein CASSLLGRGRGSPLHF.

This chain connects TRBV29-1 to TRBJ1-1, with D unclear. Per germline, CDR1 SQVTM and CDR2 ANQGSEA. Trimming cost V 4 bases and J 0 bases, with 9 bases left between them. This CDR3 contains 13 residues. The CDR3 loop is CSVVPTMNTEAFF. CDR3 nucleotide sequence: TGCAGCGTTGTACCCACAATGAACACTGAAGCTTTCTTT.

CDR3 sequence reads: CASSQDLEDEQFF. The CDR3 DNA is TGTGCCAGCAGCCAAGATTTGGAGGATGAGCAGTTCTTC. V is TRBV9 and J is TRBJ2-1, with a weak D call TRBD2 (5 bases). There are 13 residues in the CDR3. CDR1 is SGDLS and CDR2 is YYNGEE in the germline V gene. V was clipped by 4 bases and J by 8 bases, with 13 bases between them.

About this clonotype: Possible read error: a much larger clone is one base away. The rearrangement links TRBV5-4 to TRBJ2-5; a weak D match, TRBD2 (6 bases). This CDR3 has 16 residues. Trimming pared 0 bases from V and 5 bases from J, leaving 17 bases between. Germline values: CDR1 SGHNT, CDR2 YYREEE (reference sequence). The DNA of the CDR3 is TGTGCCAGCAGCTTGGTGGCTACCGGGAGTGGTGAGACCCAGTACTTC. It codes for CASSLVATGSGETQYF. Full variable domain (outside the CDR3, taken from reference TRBV5-4 and TRBJ2-5): ETGVTQSPTHLIKTRGQQVTLRCSSQSGHNTVSWYQQALGQGPQFIFQYYREEENGRGNFPPRFSGLQFPNYSSELNVNALELDDSALYLCASSLVATGSGETQYFGPGTRLLVL.

This clonotype was seen many times. The chain uses TRBV7-9 and TRBJ2-4, with TRBD2 matching over 8 bases. CDR1 is SEHNR, CDR2 FQNEAQ, per germline (reference sequence). The length of the CDR3 is 17 residues. J gave up 1 base and V 3 bases, and 8 bases lay outside the gene matches. The CDR3 loop reads CASSLGHGGRAKNIQYF. The CDR3 DNA reads as TGTGCCAGCAGCTTGGGTCACGGCGGGAGGGCCAAAAACATTCAGTACTTC.

This clonotype was recorded at least ten times. This chain joins TRBV7-2 and TRBJ1-6; no clear D gene. The germline V gene encodes CDR1 SGHTA and CDR2 FQGNSA. The CDR3 has 14 amino acids. With 7 bases removed from V and 7 bases from J, the gap between germline ends came to 14 bases. The CDR3 DNA reads TGTGCCAGCACCTTCCTGCGTGGGAATTCACCCCTCCACTTT. Translation: CASTFLRGNSPLHF.

With respect to this clonotype: Possible read error: a much larger clone is one base away. The chain links TRBV20-1 to TRBJ2-7; D gene ambiguous. The CDR3 consists of 15 residues. Germline V lookup: CDR1 DFQATT, CDR2 SNEGSKA (reference sequence). Deletions cut 0 bases from V and 4 bases from J, with 16 bases between. The CDR3 reads CSARDPQRPAYEQYF. The DNA for the CDR3 is TGCAGTGCTAGAGATCCCCAAAGGCCCGCTTACGAGCAGTACTTC.

A remark on this clonotype: Given a much more abundant clone one base away, this may be a read error. The chain carries TRBV5-1 and TRBJ2-1; the D gene could be TRBD1 or TRBD2 (5 bases each). The CDR3 spans 13 residues. Germline CDR1 and CDR2: SGHRS and YFSETQ. In nucleotides, the CDR3 is TGCGCCAGCAGCGTTGAGGGGATTGATGACCAGTTCTTC. Protein product: CASSVEGIDDQFF.

Comments on this clonotype: Compared with germline, one end of the junction differs, possibly owing to a read error. The chain employs TRBV7-9 and TRBJ2-1, with 8 nucleotides matching TRBD2. Germline V gene lookup returns CDR1 SEHNR and CDR2 FQNEAQ (reference sequence). The CDR3 is made up of 16 amino acids. The CDR3 DNA follows: TGTGCCAGCAGCATAACGGCGGGAGGTGGATACAACGAGCAGTTCTTC. This sequence encodes CASSITAGGGYNEQFF.

In this sample, this clonotype turned up many times. This chain connects TRBV7-2 to TRBJ2-2; TRBD2 matches at 8 bases. CDR1 and CDR2 (germline): SGHTA, FQGNSA. The CDR3 totals 16 residues. Losses at the gene ends were 5 bases for V and 2 bases for J; bases not matched to a gene: 7. Written as DNA, the CDR3 is TGTGCCAGCAGCCCCCGCGGACTAGCAAACACCGGGGAGCTGTTTTTT. Its translation: CASSPRGLANTGELFF.

This clonotype was seen ten or more times. This chain joins TRBV29-1 and TRBJ1-2, with TRBD1 identical over 8 bases. CDR1 is SQVTM and CDR2 is ANQGSEA in the germline V gene. The CDR3 contains 13 residues. V trimming: 4 bases; J trimming: 5 bases; junction bases outside the gene matches: 6. DNA for the CDR3: TGCAGCGTTGTGACAGGGGCTGAGTATGGCTACACCTTC. Translated, it gives CSVVTGAEYGYTF.

This clonotype was detected ten times or more. The J gene is TRBJ1-2, the V gene TRBV6-6; 9 nucleotides match TRBD1. V shed 4 bases and J 2 bases; nucleotides not matched to a gene: 5. Germline values: CDR1 MNHNY, CDR2 SVGAGI (reference sequence). The CDR3 spans 15 residues. The CDR3 sequence is CASSSRTGANYGYTF. CDR3 DNA sequence: TGTGCCAGCAGTTCCAGGACAGGGGCCAACTATGGCTACACCTTC.

On this clonotype: This is likely a read error, given that the CDR3 carries no conserved phenylalanine or tryptophan at its end. This rearrangement joins TRBV7-8 to TRBJ1-2; D is perhaps TRBD1 (5 bases). CDR3 length: 14 amino acids. Germline CDR1 and CDR2: SGHVS and FQNEAQ. V shed 4 bases and J shed 5 bases, with 14 bases lying between them. CDR3 sequence: CASSSLGREYGYTH. DNA of the CDR3: TGTGCCAGCAGCTCCCTGGGCAGGGAATATGGCTACACCCAC.